This passage covers 28 T cell receptor beta chains from one sample sequenced in a study of immune cell composition in non-small cell lung cancer. Assay used: immunoSEQ multiplex PCR; TCRdb lists only in-frame clones, some missing. The data show roughly 15,000 clones, over 70% seen once. The material sequenced was lung tumor tissue. The receptors come from a human donor with non-small cell lung cancer.

The CDR3 region has the DNA TGCGCCAGCAGCCTCCATGCACAAGCGGGAGGGTCGAATGAGCAGTTCTTC. Encoded protein: CASSLHAQAGGSNEQFF. The V gene is TRBV4-3, the J gene TRBJ2-1; 10 bases map to TRBD2. Per the germline V gene, CDR1 is LGHNA and CDR2 is YSLEER. The V and J ends lost 4 bases and 7 bases, in that order; junction bases with no gene match: 13. There are 17 residues in the CDR3.

The chain has TRBV6-1 and TRBJ2-7; 9 nucleotides align to TRBD1. V trimming: 6 bases; J trimming: 6 bases; junction bases outside the gene matches: 9. The V gene's germline CDR1 is MNHNS and CDR2 SASEGT. CDR3 length: 14 amino acids. The CDR3 reads CASSTTGGRIEQYF. CDR3 nucleotides: TGTGCCAGCAGCACGACAGGGGGAAGGATCGAGCAGTACTTC.

This rearrangement joins TRBV4-1 to TRBJ2-6; D call uncertain. Germline CDR1 and CDR2: MGHRA and YSYEKL. The CDR3 length is 16 residues. With 4 bases removed from V and 0 bases from J, the gap between germline ends came to 10 bases. This CDR3 reads CASSLGIYSGANVLTF. In nucleotides, the CDR3 is TGCGCCAGCAGCCTGGGGATTTACTCTGGGGCCAACGTCCTGACTTTC.

This chain connects TRBV7-8 to TRBJ2-7; 7 bases align to TRBD2. Germline assignment: CDR1 SGHVS and CDR2 FQNEAQ. J was trimmed by 3 bases and V by 3 bases; bases with no gene match: 5. The CDR3 has 14 amino acids. The CDR3 sequence is CASSFGLGGYEQYF. In nucleotides, the CDR3 is TGTGCCAGCAGCTTTGGACTAGGAGGCTACGAGCAGTACTTC.

This clone came up once. V is TRBV30 and J is TRBJ1-5; D call uncertain. CDR1 and CDR2 (germline): GTSNPN, SVGIG (reference sequence). The CDR3 has 13 residues. The V end was cut by 4 bases, the J end by 7 bases, with 14 bases between. The CDR3 nucleotides read TGTGCCTGGAACCCCGGGCAGCTCCAGCCCCAGCATTTT. Translating gives CAWNPGQLQPQHF.

There are a few counts of this clone. V is TRBV7-9 and J is TRBJ1-2; 10 bases align to TRBD1. This CDR3 is 12 amino acids long. The germline CDR1 and CDR2 sequences are SEHNR and FQNEAQ (reference sequence). J was trimmed by 6 bases and V by 10 bases; bases with no gene match: 5. The CDR3 spells CATPDRGNGYTF. The CDR3 DNA reads TGTGCCACCCCGGACAGGGGGAATGGCTACACCTTC.

V and J are TRBV5-4 and TRBJ2-2; D is unresolved. The V end was cut by 2 bases, the J end by 7 bases, with 12 bases between. CDR3 length: 14 residues. Germline CDR1 is SGHNT and CDR2 is YYREEE (reference sequence). CDR3: CASSFGTPLGELFF. CDR3 coding DNA: TGTGCCAGCAGCTTTGGTACCCCCCTCGGGGAGCTGTTTTTT.

The chain combines TRBV7-2 with TRBJ2-7; TRBD2 agrees at 7 bases. CDR3 length equals 15 residues. V lost 2 bases to trimming and J lost 1 base; unmatched junction nucleotides: 5. In germline, CDR1 is SGHTA, CDR2 FQGNSA. The CDR3 protein is CASSLRAGESYEQYF. The CDR3 bases are TGTGCCAGCAGCTTACGGGCGGGAGAGTCCTACGAGCAGTACTTC.

The chain carries TRBV28 and TRBJ1-1; maybe TRBD1 (6 bases). With 4 bases removed from V and 0 bases from J, the gap between germline ends came to 12 bases. Germline V lookup: CDR1 MDHEN, CDR2 SYDVKM. The CDR3 has 15 amino acids. The CDR3 DNA reads TGTGCCAGCAGTTCTCACGGGGGGCTGAACACTGAAGCTTTCTTT. Encoded protein: CASSSHGGLNTEAFF.

As regards this clone: Other DNA sequences within the sample encode an identical CDR3. The chain employs TRBV6-5 and TRBJ2-5; D ambiguous. The CDR3 sequence is 12 residues long. V was trimmed by 4 bases and J by 5 bases, leaving 8 bases between them. The germline CDR1 and CDR2 sequences are MNHEY and SVGAGI. CDR3 coding DNA: TGTGCCAGCAGTTCCCCCGGGGAGACCCAGTACTTC. Its translation is CASSSPGETQYF.

The chain employs TRBV19 and TRBJ2-7, with D possibly being TRBD1 (7 bases). Germline V gene sequence: CDR1 LNHDA, CDR2 SQIVND (reference sequence). The ends were cut back, 5 bases at V and 3 bases at J, with 14 bases in the middle. The CDR3 contains 14 residues. CDR3 bases: TGTGCCAGTAGTGAACAGCAGGGGGGCTACGAGCAGTACTTC. As protein: CASSEQQGGYEQYF.

V and J are TRBV5-1 and TRBJ2-5; D is ambiguous. CDR3 size: 14 residues. V gave up 4 bases and J gave up 4 bases, with 14 bases separating them. The germline V gene encodes CDR1 SGHRS and CDR2 YFSETQ. The DNA of the CDR3 is TGCGCCAGCAGCCCCTCGGTAGCTAGAGAGACCCAGTACTTC. Translation gives CASSPSVARETQYF.

This chain joins TRBV7-8 and TRBJ1-3; D perhaps matches TRBD1 (5 bases). Germline CDR1 and CDR2: SGHVS and FQNEAQ. Trimming shortened V by 7 bases and J by 0 bases, and 10 bases separated the two germline ends. The CDR3 runs to 14 residues. CDR3 in amino acids: CASTRQTSGNTIYF. The CDR3 region has the DNA TGTGCCAGCACCCGACAGACCTCTGGAAACACCATATATTTT.

The chain couples TRBV5-1 to TRBJ1-3, with a weak D call TRBD1 (5 bases). CDR1 is SGHRS, CDR2 YFSETQ, per germline. Trimming removed 2 bases at V and 0 bases at J, with 12 bases between. This CDR3 has 16 amino acids. CDR3 residues: CASSFADSNSGNTIYF. CDR3 nucleotides: TGCGCCAGCAGCTTCGCAGACAGTAACTCTGGAAACACCATATATTTT. Full variable domain (remainder filled in from reference TRBV5-1 and TRBJ1-3): KAGVTQTPRYLIKTRGQQVTLSCSPISGHRSVSWYQQTPGQGLQFLFEYFSETQRNKGNFPGRFSGRQFSNSRSEMNVSTLELGDSALYLCASSFADSNSGNTIYFGEGSWLTVV.

The chain couples TRBV11-3 to TRBJ2-7; 13 bases align to TRBD2. The trim removed 5 bases at V and 4 bases at J, leaving 5 bases unmatched. The CDR3 contains 15 residues. The germline CDR1 and CDR2 sequences are SGHNT and YENEEA. Here the CDR3 reads CASSQGLAGVYEQYF. The CDR3 DNA is TGTGCCAGCAGCCAAGGACTAGCGGGAGTGTACGAGCAGTACTTC.

The CDR3 loop is CASSFFWGSNQPQHF. The DNA for the CDR3 is TGTGCCAGCAGTTTTTTCTGGGGCTCCAATCAGCCCCAGCATTTT. This rearrangement joins TRBV27 to TRBJ1-5, with a weak D call TRBD1 (5 bases). Trimming pared 3 bases from V and 3 bases from J, leaving 12 bases between. Germline values: CDR1 MNHEY, CDR2 SMNVEV (reference sequence). This CDR3 is 15 amino acids long.

This chain links TRBV9 with TRBJ1-1; D unclear. V lost 0 bases and J lost 0, with 3 bases in between. The length of the CDR3 is 13 residues. Germline V lookup: CDR1 SGDLS, CDR2 YYNGEE. CDR3 DNA sequence: TGTGCCAGCAGCGTAGCGGTGAACACTGAAGCTTTCTTT. It encodes CASSVAVNTEAFF.

J is TRBJ1-1 and V is TRBV7-8; D call uncertain. Germline V lookup: CDR1 SGHVS, CDR2 FQNEAQ. V gave up 3 bases and J gave up 4 bases, with 12 bases separating them. The CDR3 length is 14 residues. The CDR3 coding sequence is TGTGCCAGCAGCTTTGAGTCAACCCTCACTGAAGCTTTCTTT. Translated, it gives CASSFESTLTEAFF.

This chain connects TRBV5-1 to TRBJ2-3; 12 bases are shared with TRBD2. V lost 4 bases and J lost 3; bases outside the gene matches: 9. The CDR3 is made up of 17 amino acids. The germline gives CDR1 SGHRS, CDR2 YFSETQ. CDR3 in DNA: TGCGCCAGCAGCGCCGCTAGCGGGAGGGCTGGAACAGATACGCAGTATTTT. Residues: CASSAASGRAGTDTQYF.

The chain links TRBV28 to TRBJ2-3, with 12 bases identical to TRBD2. With V trimmed by 4 bases and J by 7 bases, 9 bases remained unmatched. The CDR3 extends over 16 amino acids. CDR1 is MDHEN and CDR2 is SYDVKM in the germline V gene. The CDR3 spells CASSSGLAGYMNTQYF. The CDR3 DNA sequence: TGTGCCAGCAGTTCCGGACTAGCGGGATATATGAATACGCAGTATTTT. Based on the CDR3 plus reference TRBV28 and TRBJ2-3, the full variable domain is DVKVTQSSRYLVKRTGEKVFLECVQDMDHENMFWYRQDPGLGLRLIYFSYDVKMKEKGDIPEGYSVSREKKERFSLILESASTNQTSMYLCASSSGLAGYMNTQYFGPGTRLTVL.

The rearrangement joins TRBV27 to TRBJ2-7; D gene uncertain. V lost 7 bases to trimming and J lost 2 bases, with 15 bases between them. CDR1 and CDR2 (germline): MNHEY, SMNVEV (reference sequence). The CDR3 consists of 14 residues. This CDR3 reads CASTRGGGTYEQYF. CDR3 in DNA: TGTGCCAGCACCCGAGGCGGCGGAACCTACGAGCAGTACTTC.

The chain links TRBV7-9 to TRBJ2-7; 10 bases fit TRBD2. CDR1 and CDR2 (germline): SEHNR, FQNEAQ (reference sequence). Losses at the gene ends were 1 base for V and 5 bases for J; bases not matched to a gene: 5. CDR3 length: 15 residues. CDR3 amino acids: CASSLGAGGRHEQYF. The CDR3 DNA is TGTGCCAGCAGCTTAGGAGCGGGAGGGCGCCACGAGCAGTACTTC.

The rearrangement uses TRBV28 and TRBJ2-1, with 11 bases identical to TRBD2. The V segment lost 8 bases and the J segment 7 bases; nucleotides outside the gene matches: 7. The CDR3 runs 14 residues. CDR1 and CDR2 from the germline V gene are MDHEN and SYDVKM. The chain's CDR3 is CASLTSGMGNEQFF. CDR3 sequence (DNA): TGTGCCAGCTTGACTAGCGGGATGGGGAATGAGCAGTTCTTC.

This clone was counted between two and nine times. The CDR3 bases are TGTGCCAGCAGCGGACTAGCGGGGGAGACCCAGTACTTC. It codes for CASSGLAGETQYF. The chain has TRBV7-8 and TRBJ2-5; 12 positions agree with TRBD2. CDR1 SGHVS and CDR2 FQNEAQ come from the germline V gene. V lost 5 bases, J lost 5 bases, and 0 bases stayed unmatched. The CDR3 is 13 amino acids. The complete variable domain, with remaining parts taken from reference TRBV7-8 and TRBJ2-5, reads GAGVSQSPRYKVAKRGQDVALRCDPISGHVSLFWYQQALGQGPEFLTYFQNEAQLDKSGLPSDRFFAERPEGSVSTLKIQRTQQEDSAVYLCASSGLAGETQYFGPGTRLLVL.

CDR3 in DNA: TGTGCCAGCAGCTCACAGGGACTAGCGGGAGGGCCGTTCAAAGAGACCCAGTACTTC. The encoded protein is CASSSQGLAGGPFKETQYF. The chain has TRBV7-2 and TRBJ2-5; 16 nucleotides line up with TRBD2. Unmatched junction bases numbered 11, after V lost 4 bases and J lost 3 bases. The CDR3 sequence is 19 residues long. Germline CDR1 and CDR2: SGHTA and FQGNSA.

The CDR3 coding sequence is TGTGCCAGCAGCCTCCAAGGGTACGAGCAGTACTTC. Amino acids: CASSLQGYEQYF. The chain employs TRBV28 and TRBJ2-7; D unresolved. The CDR3 has 12 amino acids. Germline V gene sequence: CDR1 MDHEN, CDR2 SYDVKM. V was clipped by 6 bases and J by 4 bases, with 10 bases between them.

The V call is TRBV7-9, the J call TRBJ2-5; TRBD1 might be the D (5 bases). The CDR3 has 14 amino acids. V was clipped by 5 bases and J by 3 bases, with 13 bases between them. Germline V gene lookup returns CDR1 SEHNR and CDR2 FQNEAQ (reference sequence). For the CDR3, the DNA is TGTGCCAGCAGCCTAATGACAGAAAAAGAGACCCAGTACTTC. Amino acids: CASSLMTEKETQYF. Full variable domain (rest looked up from reference TRBV7-9 and TRBJ2-5): DTGVSQNPRHKITKRGQNVTFRCDPISEHNRLYWYRQTLGQGPEFLTYFQNEAQLEKSRLLSDRFSAERPKGSFSTLEIQRTEQGDSAMYLCASSLMTEKETQYFGPGTRLLVL.

This chain connects TRBV2 to TRBJ1-6; perhaps TRBD1 as D (5 bases). The germline CDR1 and CDR2 sequences are SNHLY and FYNNEI. With 4 bases removed from V and 17 bases from J, the gap between germline ends came to 9 bases. The CDR3 length is 10 residues. The DNA of the CDR3 is TGTGCCAGCAGTGGGGACGTAGTCCACTTT. This encodes CASSGDVVHF.